This T cell receptor beta chain derives from a study of T cell repertoires in cytomegalovirus infection. Per germline, CDR1 SGHVS and CDR2 FQNEAQ. The V end was cut by 5 bases, the J end by 5 bases, with 15 bases between. The CDR3 spans 14 residues. Study outcomes and limitations: The study found HLA-C-restricted CMV-specific TCR beta clonotypes dominating the ex vivo response.

A single record per CDR3 protein comes from TCRdb applying MiXCR to the reads. The sample has under 200,000 distinct CDR3 sequences, over 25% seen once. This clonotype was detected a few times. Its antigen remains unidentified. The sequence derives from a human donor in good health (CMV status not recorded). Some clones in this sample may be carry-over from other donors' samples. Sequencing input: PBMCs. V usage is TRBV7-8 and J usage is TRBJ1-1, with D unclear. CDR3 in DNA: TGTGCCAGCAGCCCTTCCGGCCTTGGGACTGAAGCTTTCTTT. Translated: CASSPSGLGTEAFF.